The entry below gives a single T cell receptor beta chain sequence along with its context. As yet, its antigen is unknown. The source of the sample is a study of OX40 agonist ivuxolimab in advanced cancers. Overall study context: One patient with hepatocellular carcinoma and two with cutaneous melanoma, three in all, had partial responses.

The study's findings and limits: Clonal expansion was among the lowest in partial responders at 0.1-3.0 mg/kg, especially CD8+.

Germline CDR1 and CDR2: WNHNN and SYGVQD (reference sequence). CDR3 size: 11 residues. Trimming took 6 bases from V and 11 from J, leaving 13 bases between them. Blood draws occurred at baseline, cycle 4 day 1, and cycle 7 day 1. Clones were read by immunoSEQ multiplex PCR, and TCRdb kept only the in-frame ones, dropping some. The data hold 90,000 or so clones, with about 94% observed a single time. The J gene is TRBJ1-1, the V gene TRBV10-1; a possible D gene is TRBD1 (6 bases). This sequence was found in an adult with an advanced solid tumor such as melanoma, head and neck, liver or kidney cancer. Sequenced here: CD4+ or CD8+ T cells sorted from blood, sampled in a trial of the OX40 agonist ivuxolimab. The CDR3, as DNA: TGCGCCAGCAGGGACAGTTTGGGGGCTTTCTTT. Its translation is CASRDSLGAFF.